Described below is a single T cell receptor beta chain sequence and its context. Sequenced by immunoSEQ multiplex PCR; TCRdb stores in-frame clones only, minus some. The table shows about 120,000 clones, with about 87% occurring only once. This sample was taken from a study of control samples from healthy donors and cancer patients. Germline CDR1 is MNHEY and CDR2 is SVGEGT. With 3 bases clipped from V and 4 bases from J, the junction kept 7 bases outside the gene matches. The CDR3 has 15 residues. The receptor's source is a man in his forties or fifties in good health. The chain couples TRBV6-2 or TRBV6-3 to TRBJ2-3, with TRBD1 identical over 7 bases. Material: blood. The CDR3 nucleotides are TGTGCCAGCAGTTATGGGCAGGGGGTAGCAGATACGCAGTATTTT. Its protein is CASSYGQGVADTQYF.